These T cell receptor beta chains were read from a single sample in a study of blood T cell repertoires in COVID-19. Assay: immunoSEQ multiplex PCR; the TCRdb copy retains only in-frame clones and omits some. Here the sample spans hundreds of thousands of clones, about 85% being singletons. Sequencing was carried out using peripheral blood. The receptors stem from a woman in her late teens or twenties who had recovered from COVID-19. The CDR3 runs from the conserved cysteine through the conserved F or W. Fields, in order: J gene, D gene, clone size, V gene, CDR3 protein, CDR3 DNA. D genes are given only for firm matches. Only part of the rows carry a size: once, few, many, or a class if the clone is expanded.

j_gene: TRBJ2-7
d_gene: NA
abundance: NA
v_gene: TRBV5-6
CDR3aa: CASTLGLAPTQYF
CDR3nt: TGTGCCAGCACCTTGGGGCTAGCGCCCACCCAGTACTTC

j_gene: TRBJ2-1
d_gene: TRBD2
abundance: NA
v_gene: TRBV30
CDR3aa: CAWSFSGRANEQFF
CDR3nt: TGTGCCTGGAGCTTTAGCGGGAGGGCAAATGAGCAGTTCTTC

j_gene: TRBJ1-3
d_gene: TRBD1
abundance: NA
v_gene: TRBV3-1/TRBV3-2
CDR3aa: CASSQGGTGLGNTIYF
CDR3nt: TGTGCCAGCAGCCAAGGAGGGACAGGGCTCGGAAACACCATATATTTT

j_gene: TRBJ2-7
d_gene: TRBD2
abundance: NA
v_gene: TRBV24-1
CDR3aa: CATSDGGLAGDMEQYF
CDR3nt: TGTGCCACCAGTGATGGCGGACTAGCGGGAGATATGGAGCAGTACTTC

j_gene: TRBJ1-2
d_gene: TRBD1
abundance: NA
v_gene: TRBV28
CDR3aa: CASIDRASIGYTF
CDR3nt: TGTGCCAGCATAGACAGGGCTTCTATCGGCTACACCTTC

j_gene: TRBJ2-1
d_gene: NA
abundance: NA
v_gene: TRBV12-5
CDR3aa: CASGLYNEQFF
CDR3nt: TGTGCTAGTGGGTTATACAATGAGCAGTTCTTC

j_gene: TRBJ2-3
d_gene: TRBD2
abundance: NA
v_gene: TRBV7-3
CDR3aa: CASSLPAGVTDTQYF
CDR3nt: TGTGCCAGCAGCTTACCAGCGGGAGTTACAGATACGCAGTATTTT

j_gene: TRBJ1-1
d_gene: NA
abundance: NA
v_gene: TRBV6-2/TRBV6-3
CDR3aa: CASSSPLGAVEAFF
CDR3nt: TGTGCCAGCAGCTCCCCCCTGGGGGCTGTTGAAGCTTTCTTT

j_gene: TRBJ2-3
d_gene: TRBD2
abundance: NA
v_gene: TRBV28
CDR3aa: CASSFVRREAVVRTDTQYF
CDR3nt: TGTGCCAGCAGTTTTGTTCGGCGGGAGGCCGTAGTCCGAACAGATACGCAGTATTTT

j_gene: TRBJ1-1
d_gene: NA
abundance: NA
v_gene: TRBV4-1
CDR3aa: CASSQGAGNRNTEAFF
CDR3nt: TGCGCCAGCAGCCAAGGGGCAGGGAATCGGAACACTGAAGCTTTCTTT

j_gene: TRBJ1-5
d_gene: NA
abundance: NA
v_gene: TRBV4-1
CDR3aa: CASSRDDHRVSQPQHF
CDR3nt: TGCGCCAGCAGCCGCGATGATCACAGGGTCTCCCAGCCCCAGCATTTT

j_gene: TRBJ2-7
d_gene: TRBD2
abundance: once
v_gene: TRBV2
CDR3aa: CASSPRLAGSYEQYF
CDR3nt: TGTGCCAGCAGCCCTAGACTAGCGGGGTCCTACGAGCAGTACTTC

j_gene: TRBJ2-1
d_gene: TRBD2
abundance: NA
v_gene: TRBV6-2/TRBV6-3
CDR3aa: CASSVEAGGRLYEQFF
CDR3nt: TGTGCCAGCAGTGTGGAGGCGGGAGGCCGCCTATATGAGCAGTTCTTC

j_gene: TRBJ2-3
d_gene: TRBD2
abundance: NA
v_gene: TRBV11-2
CDR3aa: CASSPGLAVLYWADTQYF
CDR3nt: TGTGCCAGCAGCCCCGGACTAGCGGTACTTTATTGGGCAGATACGCAGTATTTT

j_gene: TRBJ2-1
d_gene: NA
abundance: few
v_gene: TRBV7-3
CDR3aa: CASSLQAVFGEQFF
CDR3nt: TGTGCCAGCAGCTTACAGGCAGTCTTTGGGGAGCAGTTCTTC

j_gene: TRBJ2-2
d_gene: NA
abundance: NA
v_gene: TRBV5-6
CDR3aa: CASSLGGGGTGELFF
CDR3nt: TGTGCCAGCAGCTTGGGCGGAGGCGGGACCGGGGAGCTGTTTTTT

j_gene: TRBJ2-2
d_gene: TRBD2
abundance: NA
v_gene: TRBV7-9
CDR3aa: CASSLAGTSTTGELFF
CDR3nt: TGTGCCAGCAGCTTAGCCGGGACTAGCACGACCGGGGAGCTGTTTTTT

j_gene: TRBJ2-2
d_gene: NA
abundance: NA
v_gene: TRBV5-8
CDR3aa: CASSLSGNTGELFF
CDR3nt: TGTGCCAGCAGCTTGTCAGGGAACACCGGGGAGCTGTTTTTT

j_gene: TRBJ2-7
d_gene: NA
abundance: few
v_gene: TRBV2
CDR3aa: CATGEVTYEQYF
CDR3nt: TGTGCCACCGGAGAGGTAACCTACGAGCAGTACTTC

j_gene: TRBJ2-1
d_gene: NA
abundance: NA
v_gene: TRBV5-1
CDR3aa: CASSLGQYNEQFF
CDR3nt: TGCGCCAGCAGCTTGGGCCAGTACAATGAGCAGTTCTTC

j_gene: TRBJ1-2
d_gene: NA
abundance: once
v_gene: TRBV6-6
CDR3aa: CASRGTLPGGYTF
CDR3nt: TGTGCCAGCCGCGGGACGCTCCCGGGGGGCTACACCTTC

j_gene: TRBJ2-2
d_gene: NA
abundance: NA
v_gene: TRBV5-4
CDR3aa: CASSRLTAYTGELFF
CDR3nt: TGTGCCAGCAGCAGACTGACAGCCTACACCGGGGAGCTGTTTTTT

j_gene: TRBJ1-4
d_gene: NA
abundance: NA
v_gene: TRBV4-1
CDR3aa: CASSRSLGGSNEKLFF
CDR3nt: TGCGCCAGCAGCCGCTCACTTGGTGGGAGTAATGAAAAACTGTTTTTT

j_gene: TRBJ2-7
d_gene: NA
abundance: NA
v_gene: TRBV29-1
CDR3aa: CSVGEESYEQYF
CDR3nt: TGCAGCGTTGGGGAGGAGTCCTACGAGCAGTACTTC

j_gene: TRBJ1-2
d_gene: NA
abundance: NA
v_gene: TRBV4-1
CDR3aa: CASSQDLSHGYTF
CDR3nt: TGCGCCAGCAGCCAAGATCTCAGTCACGGCTACACCTTC

j_gene: TRBJ1-3
d_gene: NA
abundance: NA
v_gene: TRBV25-1
CDR3aa: CASSENSDTDGNTIYF
CDR3nt: TGTGCCAGCAGTGAAAATTCGGACACGGACGGAAACACCATATATTTT

j_gene: TRBJ1-1
d_gene: NA
abundance: once
v_gene: TRBV9
CDR3aa: CASSVAGDAHTEAFF
CDR3nt: TGTGCCAGCAGCGTAGCCGGGGATGCGCACACTGAAGCTTTCTTT

j_gene: TRBJ1-1
d_gene: NA
abundance: NA
v_gene: TRBV5-1
CDR3aa: CASSLQGPGNTEAFF
CDR3nt: TGCGCCAGCAGCTTACAGGGACCGGGGAACACTGAAGCTTTCTTT

j_gene: TRBJ1-2
d_gene: NA
abundance: NA
v_gene: TRBV7-6
CDR3aa: CASSQTTGLGYGYTF
CDR3nt: TGTGCCAGCAGCCAAACCACAGGGCTAGGCTATGGCTACACCTTC

j_gene: TRBJ2-1
d_gene: TRBD2
abundance: NA
v_gene: TRBV7-9
CDR3aa: CASSPPFRASGSSEQFF
CDR3nt: TGTGCCAGCAGCCCACCTTTTCGGGCTAGCGGGAGTTCTGAGCAGTTCTTC

j_gene: TRBJ1-2
d_gene: TRBD1
abundance: NA
v_gene: TRBV19
CDR3aa: CASSIGGTAYTF
CDR3nt: TGTGCCAGTAGTATAGGAGGGACAGCCTACACCTTC

j_gene: TRBJ1-2
d_gene: NA
abundance: NA
v_gene: TRBV10-1
CDR3aa: CASSDVQATPRYGYTF
CDR3nt: TGCGCCAGCAGTGACGTCCAGGCCACCCCTCGATATGGCTACACCTTC

j_gene: TRBJ2-2
d_gene: TRBD2
abundance: NA
v_gene: TRBV4-1
CDR3aa: CASSHMGLAGDGGELFF
CDR3nt: TGCGCCAGCAGCCACATGGGACTAGCGGGAGATGGCGGGGAGCTGTTTTTT

j_gene: TRBJ2-1
d_gene: NA
abundance: NA
v_gene: TRBV29-1
CDR3aa: CSVGQQNYNEQFF
CDR3nt: TGCAGCGTTGGACAGCAAAACTACAATGAGCAGTTCTTC

j_gene: TRBJ1-2
d_gene: NA
abundance: NA
v_gene: TRBV19
CDR3aa: CASTPEEGYNYGYTF
CDR3nt: TGTGCCAGTACCCCCGAGGAGGGATATAACTATGGCTACACCTTC

j_gene: TRBJ2-3
d_gene: TRBD2
abundance: NA
v_gene: TRBV28
CDR3aa: CASSWTSGSSDTQYF
CDR3nt: TGTGCCAGCAGTTGGACTAGCGGGAGCTCCGATACGCAGTATTTT

j_gene: TRBJ1-1
d_gene: TRBD1
abundance: NA
v_gene: TRBV6-6
CDR3aa: CASSLGQGVEAFF
CDR3nt: TGTGCCAGCAGTCTCGGACAGGGTGTTGAAGCTTTCTTT

j_gene: TRBJ1-6
d_gene: NA
abundance: NA
v_gene: TRBV5-5
CDR3aa: CASSFEGVLTDNSPLHF
CDR3nt: TGTGCCAGCAGCTTTGAAGGGGTCTTAACAGATAATTCACCCCTCCACTTT

j_gene: TRBJ2-3
d_gene: NA
abundance: NA
v_gene: TRBV4-2
CDR3aa: CASSQDPGRSTDTQYF
CDR3nt: TGTGCCAGCAGCCAAGACCCGGGGAGGAGCACAGATACGCAGTATTTT

j_gene: TRBJ1-4
d_gene: NA
abundance: NA
v_gene: TRBV9
CDR3aa: CASSASGEKLFF
CDR3nt: TGTGCCAGCAGCGCTAGCGGGGAAAAACTGTTTTTT

j_gene: TRBJ1-3
d_gene: NA
abundance: NA
v_gene: TRBV7-2
CDR3aa: CASSPGSRGFSGNTIYF
CDR3nt: TGTGCCAGCAGCCCAGGGAGCAGGGGCTTCTCTGGAAACACCATATATTTT

j_gene: TRBJ1-4
d_gene: NA
abundance: NA
v_gene: TRBV19
CDR3aa: CASSSGRGMNEKLFF
CDR3nt: TGTGCCAGTAGTTCCGGGAGAGGGATGAATGAAAAACTGTTTTTT

j_gene: TRBJ2-5
d_gene: TRBD2
abundance: NA
v_gene: TRBV9
CDR3aa: CASSVSGTSGQETQYF
CDR3nt: TGTGCCAGCAGCGTATCCGGGACTAGCGGTCAAGAGACCCAGTACTTC

j_gene: TRBJ1-5
d_gene: NA
abundance: NA
v_gene: TRBV7-9
CDR3aa: CASSDARVGQPQHF
CDR3nt: TGTGCCAGCAGCGACGCCAGGGTGGGTCAGCCCCAGCATTTT

j_gene: TRBJ1-2
d_gene: NA
abundance: NA
v_gene: TRBV20-1
CDR3aa: CSARWGVLNTF
CDR3nt: TGCAGTGCTAGATGGGGCGTTCTGAACACCTTC

j_gene: TRBJ1-1
d_gene: TRBD1
abundance: NA
v_gene: TRBV7-9
CDR3aa: CASSPRQGFTEAFF
CDR3nt: TGTGCCAGCAGCCCCCGACAGGGTTTCACTGAAGCTTTCTTT

j_gene: TRBJ1-2
d_gene: NA
abundance: once
v_gene: TRBV30
CDR3aa: CAWSVQGSGVGYTF
CDR3nt: TGTGCCTGGAGTGTACAGGGATCTGGGGTCGGCTACACCTTC

j_gene: TRBJ1-5
d_gene: NA
abundance: NA
v_gene: TRBV25-1
CDR3aa: CASSENQYQPQHF
CDR3nt: TGTGCCAGCAGTGAAAATCAGTATCAGCCCCAGCATTTT

j_gene: TRBJ2-2
d_gene: NA
abundance: NA
v_gene: TRBV9
CDR3aa: CASSVVEGYTGELFF
CDR3nt: TGTGCCAGCAGCGTAGTAGAGGGCTACACCGGGGAGCTGTTTTTT

j_gene: TRBJ2-7
d_gene: NA
abundance: NA
v_gene: TRBV19
CDR3aa: CASSIAGTISYEQYF
CDR3nt: TGTGCCAGTAGTATCGCCGGGACAATTTCCTACGAGCAGTACTTC

j_gene: TRBJ2-1
d_gene: NA
abundance: NA
v_gene: TRBV10-1
CDR3aa: CASSVGSLNEQFF
CDR3nt: TGCGCCAGCAGTGTCGGGTCCCTTAATGAGCAGTTCTTC

j_gene: TRBJ1-1
d_gene: NA
abundance: once
v_gene: TRBV7-2
CDR3aa: CASSSQKNTEAFF
CDR3nt: TGTGCCAGCAGCTCCCAGAAGAACACTGAAGCTTTCTTT

j_gene: TRBJ2-7
d_gene: TRBD1
abundance: NA
v_gene: TRBV27
CDR3aa: CASSLGIGTGQYEQYF
CDR3nt: TGTGCCAGCAGTTTAGGGATAGGGACAGGGCAATACGAGCAGTACTTC

j_gene: TRBJ1-2
d_gene: NA
abundance: once
v_gene: TRBV27
CDR3aa: CASSFNRDILNYGYTF
CDR3nt: TGTGCCAGCAGTTTCAACCGGGACATCCTTAACTATGGCTACACCTTC

j_gene: TRBJ2-7
d_gene: NA
abundance: NA
v_gene: TRBV2
CDR3aa: CASEDNSYEQYF
CDR3nt: TGTGCCAGTGAAGACAATTCCTACGAGCAGTACTTC

j_gene: TRBJ2-1
d_gene: NA
abundance: NA
v_gene: TRBV9
CDR3aa: CASSPHEGPQFF
CDR3nt: TGTGCCAGCAGCCCCCACGAGGGTCCGCAGTTCTTC

j_gene: TRBJ2-5
d_gene: NA
abundance: NA
v_gene: TRBV30
CDR3aa: CAWSPSRGETQYF
CDR3nt: TGTGCCTGGAGTCCTAGCCGCGGGGAGACCCAGTACTTC

j_gene: TRBJ2-3
d_gene: NA
abundance: NA
v_gene: TRBV18
CDR3aa: CASSPGRTDTQYF
CDR3nt: TGTGCCAGCTCTCCGGGGAGGACAGATACGCAGTATTTT

j_gene: TRBJ2-5
d_gene: TRBD2
abundance: few
v_gene: TRBV6-6
CDR3aa: CASSRLAGGETQYF
CDR3nt: TGTGCCAGCAGCCGCCTAGCGGGAGGAGAGACCCAGTACTTC